Below, 22 T cell receptor beta chains from the same sample are listed, as sequenced in a study of a mutant IDH1 vaccine in newly diagnosed glioma. These TCRs' antigens remain unknown. Only in-frame clones appear in the TCRdb table, and some are missing; sequencing was by immunoSEQ multiplex PCR. The sample consists of about 43,000 clones, approximately 88% of them appearing once. The time point is: week 23, last vaccination. A single vaccine dose contained 300 ug of mutant IDH1 20-mer peptide, and topical imiquimod was used with it. Sequencing was performed on PBMCs, taken from a glioma patient whose treatment included an IDH1 peptide vaccine. Receptors originate from a woman between 18 and 29 years old with glioma. Some clones in this sample may be carry-over from other donors' samples.

This sequence joins TRBV6-5 and TRBJ2-7; D is ambiguous. This CDR3 is built from 15 residues. Trimming removed 0 bases from V and 4 bases from J, with 13 bases in between. Per germline, CDR1 MNHEY and CDR2 SVGAGI. Written as DNA, the CDR3 is TGTGCCAGCAGTTACTCTTACGAGCTCGGGTACGAGCAGTACTTC. Protein sequence: CASSYSYELGYEQYF.

The chain links TRBV5-1 to TRBJ1-1, with D perhaps matching TRBD1 (5 bases). This CDR3 is built from 14 residues. Trimming pared 4 bases from V and 4 bases from J, leaving 14 bases between. Germline loops: CDR1 SGHRS, CDR2 YFSETQ. The CDR3 region is CASSTGTRGTEAFF. CDR3 sequence (DNA): TGCGCCAGCAGCACTGGGACCCGGGGCACTGAAGCTTTCTTT.

V is TRBV4-2 and J is TRBJ1-2; TRBD1 might be the D (5 bases). The CDR3 has 13 amino acids. The germline CDR1 and CDR2 sequences are LGHNA and YNFKEQ. Between the trimmed V and J ends, which lost 6 bases and 4 bases, there was a span of 12 bases. The CDR3 protein is CASRAGESYGYTF. Here the CDR3 DNA reads TGTGCCAGCAGGGCGGGGGAGAGCTATGGCTACACCTTC.

This chain uses TRBV2 with TRBJ1-5; 8 nucleotides agree with TRBD1. The CDR3 sequence is 15 residues long. The V gene's germline CDR1 is SNHLY and CDR2 FYNNEI. V dropped 3 bases and J dropped 5; count of bases not matched to a gene: 6. The CDR3 DNA reads TGTGCCAGCAGTGACGGACAGGGTCCCTATCAGCCCCAGCATTTT. Translating it yields CASSDGQGPYQPQHF.

This chain uses TRBV27 with TRBJ2-7; 7 bases are a match to TRBD1. The CDR3 loop spans 15 amino acids. Trimming removed 0 bases from V and 0 bases from J; junction bases left unmatched: 2. Germline V gene sequence: CDR1 MNHEY, CDR2 SMNVEV (reference sequence). Written as DNA, the CDR3 is TGTGCCAGCAGTTTATCTCGGACAGGCTCCTACGAGCAGTACTTC. As protein: CASSLSRTGSYEQYF.

This chain connects TRBV7-9 to TRBJ2-5; D gene unclear. Trimming took off 5 bases at V and 7 bases at J, with 11 bases between the two ends. This CDR3 is 12 amino acids long. From germline, CDR1 is SEHNR and CDR2 FQNEAQ (reference sequence). This chain's CDR3 is CASSPPLGTQYF. The CDR3 bases are TGTGCCAGCAGCCCACCTCTGGGGACCCAGTACTTC.

In this sample, this clone turned up a few times. This rearrangement joins TRBV5-1 to TRBJ1-1; no definite D call. Germline loops: CDR1 SGHRS, CDR2 YFSETQ. Trimming cost V 4 bases and J 1 base, with 14 bases left between them. The CDR3 covers 15 residues. The CDR3 DNA reads as TGCGCCAGCAGCCCATCTCCGGGTAAGAACACTGAAGCTTTCTTT. It specifies CASSPSPGKNTEAFF.

This chain joins TRBV2 and TRBJ2-3; possibly TRBD2 for D (6 bases). The CDR3 consists of 16 residues. Germline CDR1 and CDR2: SNHLY and FYNNEI. Trimming pared 6 bases from V and 2 bases from J, leaving 18 bases between. CDR3 DNA: TGTGCCAGCAGACGTACGGGGGACTCTACCACAGATACGCAGTATTTT. Translated, it gives CASRRTGDSTTDTQYF. The whole variable domain, filled in from reference TRBV2 and TRBJ2-3, reads EPEVTQTPSHQVTQMGQEVILRCVPISNHLYFYWYRQILGQKVEFLVSFYNNEISEKSEIFDDQFSVERPDGSNFTLKIRSTKLEDSAMYFCASRRTGDSTTDTQYFGPGTRLTVL.

The V and J genes are TRBV19 and TRBJ2-3; 7 bases are shared with TRBD2. CDR3 length: 15 residues. Germline V lookup: CDR1 LNHDA, CDR2 SQIVND (reference sequence). The trim removed 3 bases at V and 0 bases at J, leaving 3 bases unmatched. The CDR3: CASSMLAASTDTQYF. The CDR3 DNA sequence: TGTGCCAGTAGTATGCTAGCGGCTAGCACAGATACGCAGTATTTT.

DNA of the CDR3: TGTGCCAGTTCTAGGACTAGCGGGGGAAGAGAGACCCAGTACTTC. This sequence encodes CASSRTSGGRETQYF. The chain couples TRBV19 to TRBJ2-5; TRBD2 aligns across 13 bases. V lost 8 bases, J lost 4 bases, and 7 bases stayed unmatched. This CDR3 has 15 residues. The V gene's germline CDR1 is LNHDA and CDR2 SQIVND (reference sequence).

The chain uses TRBV5-1 and TRBJ1-5, with D hard to call. The germline CDR1 and CDR2 sequences are SGHRS and YFSETQ. Trimming pared 1 base from V and 5 bases from J, leaving 10 bases between. This CDR3 has 14 amino acids. The chain's CDR3 is CASSLWPGDQPQHF. DNA for the CDR3: TGCGCCAGCAGCTTGTGGCCTGGGGATCAGCCCCAGCATTTT.

CDR3 amino acids: CASSARGRYTEAFF. In DNA form, the CDR3 reads TGTGCCAGCAGCGCCAGGGGTAGGTACACTGAAGCTTTCTTT. The V call is TRBV11-2, the J call TRBJ1-1, with D possibly matching TRBD1 (6 bases). The CDR3 sequence is 14 residues long. V was cut by 5 bases and J by 3 bases, with 13 bases left in between. Germline CDR1 and CDR2: SGHAT and FQNNGV.

The CDR3 region is CASSERNTEAFF. The CDR3 region has the DNA TGTGCCAGCAGTGAAAGGAACACTGAAGCTTTCTTT. This sequence joins TRBV6-1 and TRBJ1-1; D remains ambiguous. V was clipped by 2 bases and J by 1 base, with 2 bases between them. The CDR3 sequence is 12 residues long. From germline, CDR1 is MNHNS and CDR2 SASEGT.

The chain joins TRBV5-1 to TRBJ2-5; no clear D. Trimming shortened V by 1 base and J by 4 bases, and 5 bases separated the two germline ends. This CDR3 spans 12 amino acids. Germline-derived CDR1 and CDR2 are SGHRS and YFSETQ. The CDR3 reads CASSLYVETQYF. The CDR3 region has the DNA TGCGCCAGCAGCTTGTACGTAGAGACCCAGTACTTC.

The V gene is TRBV18, the J gene TRBJ2-3; 10 bases line up with TRBD1. V lost 5 bases and J lost 5; bases outside the gene matches: 4. The CDR3 extends over 14 amino acids. In germline, CDR1 is KGHSH, CDR2 LQKENI. Here the CDR3 reads CASSRTGGGDTQYF. CDR3 nucleotide sequence: TGTGCCAGCTCAAGGACAGGGGGAGGAGATACGCAGTATTTT. Full variable domain (remainder filled in from reference TRBV18 and TRBJ2-3): NAGVMQNPRHLVRRRGQEARLRCSPMKGHSHVYWYRQLPEEGLKFMVYLQKENIIDESGMPKERFSAEFPKEGPSILRIQQVVRGDSAAYFCASSRTGGGDTQYFGPGTRLTVL.

The V and J genes are TRBV11-2 and TRBJ1-1; D gene unclear. CDR1 and CDR2 from the germline V gene are SGHAT and FQNNGV. Trimming removed 5 bases at V and 3 bases at J, with 19 bases between. The CDR3 extends over 16 amino acids. CDR3 DNA: TGTGCCAGCAGCAACGCCGCGGGGTGGACGGACACTGAAGCTTTCTTT. It is translated as CASSNAAGWTDTEAFF. Based on the CDR3 plus reference TRBV11-2 and TRBJ1-1, the full variable domain is EAGVAQSPRYKIIEKRQSVAFWCNPISGHATLYWYQQILGQGPKLLIQFQNNGVVDDSQLPKDRFSAERLKGVDSTLKIQPAKLEDSAVYLCASSNAAGWTDTEAFFGQGTRLTVV.

This chain uses TRBV6-1 with TRBJ1-2; a weak D match, TRBD1 (5 bases). The ends were cut back, 4 bases at V and 7 bases at J, with 19 bases in the middle. CDR3 length: 15 amino acids. Germline CDR1 is MNHNS and CDR2 is SASEGT. Here the CDR3 reads CASSGGSGLAPGYTF. The CDR3, as DNA: TGTGCCAGCAGTGGGGGGTCAGGGCTAGCCCCTGGCTACACCTTC.

This chain joins TRBV27 and TRBJ2-7, with D perhaps given as TRBD1 or TRBD2 (5 bases each). The CDR3 sequence is 15 residues long. V shed 3 bases and J shed 2 bases, with 14 bases lying between them. Germline V gene sequence: CDR1 MNHEY, CDR2 SMNVEV (reference sequence). CDR3: CASSLGVGGTYEQYF. CDR3 coding DNA: TGTGCCAGCAGTTTGGGGGTGGGTGGGACCTACGAGCAGTACTTC.

V usage is TRBV2 and J usage is TRBJ2-1; a possible D gene is TRBD2 (5 bases). The CDR3 consists of 18 residues. Trimming took off 2 bases at V and 0 bases at J, with 17 bases between the two ends. Germline V CDR1 and CDR2: SNHLY, FYNNEI. Written as DNA, the CDR3 is TGTGCCAGCAGTGAATCCCTCTTTGGGAGCGGCTCCTACAATGAGCAGTTCTTC. Amino acids: CASSESLFGSGSYNEQFF. Full variable domain (remainder filled in from reference TRBV2 and TRBJ2-1): EPEVTQTPSHQVTQMGQEVILRCVPISNHLYFYWYRQILGQKVEFLVSFYNNEISEKSEIFDDQFSVERPDGSNFTLKIRSTKLEDSAMYFCASSESLFGSGSYNEQFFGPGTRLTVL.

This sequence joins TRBV28 and TRBJ2-7; D ambiguous. The CDR3 is made up of 12 amino acids. From germline, CDR1 is MDHEN and CDR2 SYDVKM. Trimming shortened V by 3 bases and J by 1 base, and 4 bases separated the two germline ends. The CDR3 region has the DNA TGTGCCAGCAGTTTTTCTTCCTACGAGCAGTACTTC. The encoded protein is CASSFSSYEQYF.

This clone came up once. The rearrangement links TRBV15 to TRBJ2-1; 9 bases align to TRBD2. The CDR3 spans 16 residues. Germline V gene lookup returns CDR1 LNHNV and CDR2 YYDKDF (reference sequence). V shed 5 bases, J shed 3 bases, and the junction held 8 bases outside the gene matches. The CDR3 DNA reads as TGTGCCACCAGCCTGCAATCTAGCGGGGACTACAATGAGCAGTTCTTC. This translates into CATSLQSSGDYNEQFF.

V and J are TRBV7-6 and TRBJ1-6; unclear D gene. Trimming removed 5 bases at V and 7 bases at J, with 12 bases between. The CDR3 has 14 amino acids. From germline, CDR1 is SGHVS and CDR2 FNYEAQ. The CDR3: CASSLTSANSPLHF. CDR3 nucleotide sequence: TGTGCCAGCAGCCTGACCAGCGCGAATTCACCCCTCCACTTT. The whole variable domain, remainder taken from reference TRBV7-6 and TRBJ1-6, is GAGVSQSPRYKVTKRGQDVALRCDPISGHVSLYWYRQALGQGPEFLTYFNYEAQQDKSGLPNDRFSAERPEGSISTLTIQRTEQRDSAMYRCASSLTSANSPLHFGNGTRLTVT.